This T cell receptor beta chain was recorded in a study of breast tumors, draining lymph nodes, adjacent tissues listed by TCRdb under 2016. For context, the study as a whole: Breast cancer patients provided tumor, adjacent nontumor tissue and axillary lymph nodes, and the study compared the TCR beta repertoires across these three sources. The study aimed to assess the relationships and possible T-cell exchange between tumor, surrounding tissue and draining lymph node repertoires in human breast cancer.

This clonotype was recorded many times. Which antigen it targets is not known. No clone much larger than this one lies a single base away; base qualities are absent. The junction carries 14 bases between V and J, which are trimmed by 8 bases and 3 bases respectively. There are 14 amino acids in the CDR3, from cysteine to phenylalanine inclusive. The only DNA kept is the CDR3, 42 bases in frame from the first base. CDR1 and CDR2, per the germline V gene (reference sequence), are MNHEY and SMNVEV. Lymph node samples were obtained from the axillary draining lymph nodes of breast cancer patients. Beyond this particular receptor, the publication reports: The conclusion that tumor T cells originate in lymph nodes was presented as consistent with a hypothesis rather than as directly demonstrated. Tumor and nontumor tissue repertoires were significantly more similar in luminal-like than in basal-like breast cancer. A scenario in which most tumor T cells derive from the lymph node and then expand within tumor tissue was judged to be consistent with the data. Tumor T-cell repertoires showed less diversity than lymph node repertoires and more diversity than nontumor tissue repertoires, and tumor T-cell repertoires showed preferential V and J gene usage.

Sequencing used an Illumina HiSeq 2000. TCR beta chain libraries were generated through multiplex PCR amplification. The amplified TCR beta chain products were analyzed by high-throughput sequencing. The public sequencing data were trimmed at Q25 with fastp and processed into clonotypes with MiXCR by TCRdb, which kept only in-frame beta chains. Rows with a matching CDR3 protein are joined into one entry that keeps the most common DNA and genes. Within this sample are 150,000 to 200,000 distinct CDR3 sequences, with around a third of them counted one time only. The ten largest clonotypes hold 3% to 4% of the sample.

The receptor comes from a female donor with breast cancer. Some clones in this sample may be carry-over from other donors' samples. Recombination joined TRBV27 with TRBJ2-1; TRBD1 could be the D gene, as 6 bases match. Material for sequencing was axillary lymph node tissue. The CDR3 region has the sequence CASRPGQFYNEQFF. The nucleotide sequence is given as TGTGCCAGCCGGCCTGGACAGTTCTACAATGAGCAGTTCTTC.